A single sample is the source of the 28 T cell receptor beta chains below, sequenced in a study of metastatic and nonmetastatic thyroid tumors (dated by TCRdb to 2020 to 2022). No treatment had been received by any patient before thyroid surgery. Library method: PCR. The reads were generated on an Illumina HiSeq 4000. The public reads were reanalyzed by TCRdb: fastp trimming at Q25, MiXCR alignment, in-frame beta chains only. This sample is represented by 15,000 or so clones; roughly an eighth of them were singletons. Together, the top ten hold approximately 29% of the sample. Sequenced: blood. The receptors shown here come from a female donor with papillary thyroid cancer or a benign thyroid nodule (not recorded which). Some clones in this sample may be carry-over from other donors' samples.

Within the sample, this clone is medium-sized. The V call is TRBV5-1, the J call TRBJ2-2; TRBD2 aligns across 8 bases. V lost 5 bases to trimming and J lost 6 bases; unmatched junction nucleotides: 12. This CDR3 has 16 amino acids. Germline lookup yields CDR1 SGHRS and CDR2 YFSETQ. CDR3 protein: CASRRGGLNDAGELFF. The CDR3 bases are TGCGCCAGCAGGCGCGGGGGGTTAAATGATGCCGGGGAGCTGTTTTTT.

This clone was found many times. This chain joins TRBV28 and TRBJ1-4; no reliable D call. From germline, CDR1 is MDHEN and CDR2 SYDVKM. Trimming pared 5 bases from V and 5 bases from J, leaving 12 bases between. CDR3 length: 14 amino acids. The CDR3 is CASSRTGKNEKLFF. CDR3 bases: TGTGCCAGCAGTCGGACGGGCAAGAATGAAAAACTGTTTTTT.

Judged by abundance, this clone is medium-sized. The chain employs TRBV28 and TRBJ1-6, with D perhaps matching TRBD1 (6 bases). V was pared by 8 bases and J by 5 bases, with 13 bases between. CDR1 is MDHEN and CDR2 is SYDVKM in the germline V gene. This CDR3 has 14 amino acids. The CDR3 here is CASYRDGNNSPLHF. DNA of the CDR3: TGTGCCAGCTACAGGGACGGGAATAATTCACCCCTCCACTTT.

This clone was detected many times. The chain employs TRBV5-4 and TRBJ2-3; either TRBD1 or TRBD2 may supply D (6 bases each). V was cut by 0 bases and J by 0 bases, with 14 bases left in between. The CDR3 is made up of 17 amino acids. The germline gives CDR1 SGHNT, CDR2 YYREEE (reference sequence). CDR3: CASSLVTTGASTDTQYF. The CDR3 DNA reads TGTGCCAGCAGCTTGGTAACCACGGGGGCTAGCACAGATACGCAGTATTTT.

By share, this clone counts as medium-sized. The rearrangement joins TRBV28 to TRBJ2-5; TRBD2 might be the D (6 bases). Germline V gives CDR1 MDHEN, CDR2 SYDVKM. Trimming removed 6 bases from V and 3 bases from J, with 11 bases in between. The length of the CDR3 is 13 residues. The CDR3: CASSSGGKETQYF. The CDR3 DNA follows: TGTGCCAGCAGCTCCGGGGGTAAAGAGACCCAGTACTTC.

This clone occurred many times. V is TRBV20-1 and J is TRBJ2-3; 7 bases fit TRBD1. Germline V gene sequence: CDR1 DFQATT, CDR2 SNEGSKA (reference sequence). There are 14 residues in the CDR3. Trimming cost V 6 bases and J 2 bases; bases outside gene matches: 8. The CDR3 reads CSATRDSNTDTQYF. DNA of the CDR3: TGCAGTGCGACCCGGGACAGTAACACAGATACGCAGTATTTT.

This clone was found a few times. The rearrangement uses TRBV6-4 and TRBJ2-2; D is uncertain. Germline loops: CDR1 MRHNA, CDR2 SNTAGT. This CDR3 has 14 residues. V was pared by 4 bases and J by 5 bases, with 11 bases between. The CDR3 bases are TGTGCCAGCAGTGGGTACCCTTGGACCGGGGAGCTGTTTTTT. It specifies CASSGYPWTGELFF.

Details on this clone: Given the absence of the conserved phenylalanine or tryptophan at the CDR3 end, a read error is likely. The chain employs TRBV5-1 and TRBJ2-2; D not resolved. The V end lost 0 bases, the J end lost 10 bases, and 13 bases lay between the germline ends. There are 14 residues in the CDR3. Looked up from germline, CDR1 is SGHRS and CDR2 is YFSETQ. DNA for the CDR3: TGCGCCAGCAGCTTGGCGGAGACGGGCGCGGAGCTGTTTATT. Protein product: CASSLAETGAELFI.

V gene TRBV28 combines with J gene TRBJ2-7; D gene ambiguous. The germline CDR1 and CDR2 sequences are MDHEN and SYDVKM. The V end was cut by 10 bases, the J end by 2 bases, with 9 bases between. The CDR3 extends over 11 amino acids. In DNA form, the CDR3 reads TGTGCCACCCAATCAACCTACGAGCAGTACTTC. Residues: CATQSTYEQYF.

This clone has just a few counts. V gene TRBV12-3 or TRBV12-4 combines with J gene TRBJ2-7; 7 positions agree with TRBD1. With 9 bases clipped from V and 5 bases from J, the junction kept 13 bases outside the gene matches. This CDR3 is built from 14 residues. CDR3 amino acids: CASSLSGTDNEQYF. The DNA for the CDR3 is TGTGCCAGTAGTCTATCCGGGACAGATAACGAGCAGTACTTC.

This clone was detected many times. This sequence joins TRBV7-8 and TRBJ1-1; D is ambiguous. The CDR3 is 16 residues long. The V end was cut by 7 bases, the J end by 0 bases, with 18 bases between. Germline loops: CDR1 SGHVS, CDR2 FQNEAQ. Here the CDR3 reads CASTPRDSSMNTEAFF. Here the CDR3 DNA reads TGTGCCAGCACCCCCCGCGACTCAAGCATGAACACTGAAGCTTTCTTT.

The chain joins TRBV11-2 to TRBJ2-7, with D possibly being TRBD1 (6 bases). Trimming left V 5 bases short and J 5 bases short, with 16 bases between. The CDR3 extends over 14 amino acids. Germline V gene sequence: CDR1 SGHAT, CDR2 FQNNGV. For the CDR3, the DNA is TGTGCCAGCAGCCTTCTACAGGGAAATCACGAGCAGTACTTC. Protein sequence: CASSLLQGNHEQYF.

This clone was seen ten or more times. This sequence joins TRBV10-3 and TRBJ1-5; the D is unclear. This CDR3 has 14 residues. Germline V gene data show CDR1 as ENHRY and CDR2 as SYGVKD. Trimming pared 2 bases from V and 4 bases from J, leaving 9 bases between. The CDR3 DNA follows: TGTGCCATCAGTGAGGGGGTGGCAAATCAGCCCCAGCATTTT. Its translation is CAISEGVANQPQHF.

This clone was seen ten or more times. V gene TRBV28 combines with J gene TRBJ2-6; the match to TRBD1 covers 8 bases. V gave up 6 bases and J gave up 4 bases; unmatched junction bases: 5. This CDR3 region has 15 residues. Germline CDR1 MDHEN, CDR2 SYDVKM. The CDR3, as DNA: TGTGCCAGCAGCAGACAGGGGAGCGGGGCCAACGTCCTGACTTTC. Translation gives CASSRQGSGANVLTF.

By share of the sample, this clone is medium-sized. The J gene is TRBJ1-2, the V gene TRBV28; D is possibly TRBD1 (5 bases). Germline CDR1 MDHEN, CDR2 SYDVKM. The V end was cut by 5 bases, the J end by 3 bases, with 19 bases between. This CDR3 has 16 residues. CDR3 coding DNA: TGTGCCAGCAGTATCCGGGGCGGCCCCAGAGACTATGGCTACACCTTC. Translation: CASSIRGGPRDYGYTF.

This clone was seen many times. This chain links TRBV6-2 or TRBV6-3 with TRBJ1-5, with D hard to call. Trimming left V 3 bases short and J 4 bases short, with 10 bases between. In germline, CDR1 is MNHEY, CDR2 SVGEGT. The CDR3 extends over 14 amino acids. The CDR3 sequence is CASSYFTGNQPQHF. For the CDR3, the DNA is TGTGCCAGCAGTTATTTCACGGGAAATCAGCCCCAGCATTTT.

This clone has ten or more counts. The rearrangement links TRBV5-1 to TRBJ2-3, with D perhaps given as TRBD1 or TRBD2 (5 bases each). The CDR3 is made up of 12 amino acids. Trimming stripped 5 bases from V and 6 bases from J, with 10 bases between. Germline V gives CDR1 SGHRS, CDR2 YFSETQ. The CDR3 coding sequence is TGCGCCAGCAGTAGTGAGGGGGATACGCAGTATTTT. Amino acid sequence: CASSSEGDTQYF. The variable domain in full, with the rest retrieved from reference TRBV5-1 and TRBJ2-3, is KAGVTQTPRYLIKTRGQQVTLSCSPISGHRSVSWYQQTPGQGLQFLFEYFSETQRNKGNFPGRFSGRQFSNSRSEMNVSTLELGDSALYLCASSSEGDTQYFGPGTRLTVL.

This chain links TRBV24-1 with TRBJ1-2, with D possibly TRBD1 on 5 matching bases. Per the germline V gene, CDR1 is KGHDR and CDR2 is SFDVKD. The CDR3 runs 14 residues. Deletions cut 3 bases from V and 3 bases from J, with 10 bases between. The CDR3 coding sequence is TGTGCCACCAGTGATACAGGATTAGACTATGGCTACACCTTC. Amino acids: CATSDTGLDYGYTF.

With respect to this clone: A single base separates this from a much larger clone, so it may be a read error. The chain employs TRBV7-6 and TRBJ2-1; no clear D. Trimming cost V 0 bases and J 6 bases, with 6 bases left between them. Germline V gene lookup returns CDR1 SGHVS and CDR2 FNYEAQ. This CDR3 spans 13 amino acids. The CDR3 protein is CASSLAPINEQFF. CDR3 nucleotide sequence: TGTGCCAGCAGCTTAGCACCCATCAATGAGCAGTTCTTC.

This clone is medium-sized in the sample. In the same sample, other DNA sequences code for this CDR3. CDR3 in DNA: TGTGCCAGCGCCGGGCCGGGGGAAGGTTCGGGCAATGAGCAGTTCTTC. This encodes CASAGPGEGSGNEQFF. This rearrangement joins TRBV28 to TRBJ2-1; TRBD2 is a possible D gene (6 bases). Germline V CDR1 and CDR2: MDHEN, SYDVKM. The length of the CDR3 is 16 residues. Trimming shortened V by 8 bases and J by 6 bases, and 23 bases separated the two germline ends. The entire variable domain, with the rest obtained from reference TRBV28 and TRBJ2-1, is as follows: DVKVTQSSRYLVKRTGEKVFLECVQDMDHENMFWYRQDPGLGLRLIYFSYDVKMKEKGDIPEGYSVSREKKERFSLILESASTNQTSMYLCASAGPGEGSGNEQFFGPGTRLTVL.

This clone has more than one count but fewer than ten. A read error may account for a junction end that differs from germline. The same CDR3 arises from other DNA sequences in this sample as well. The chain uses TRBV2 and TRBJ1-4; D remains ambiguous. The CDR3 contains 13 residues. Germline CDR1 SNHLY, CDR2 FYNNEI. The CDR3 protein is CASNVEKGEKLFF. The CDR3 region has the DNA TGTGCCAGCAATGTGGAAAAGGGTGAAAAGCTGTTTTTT.

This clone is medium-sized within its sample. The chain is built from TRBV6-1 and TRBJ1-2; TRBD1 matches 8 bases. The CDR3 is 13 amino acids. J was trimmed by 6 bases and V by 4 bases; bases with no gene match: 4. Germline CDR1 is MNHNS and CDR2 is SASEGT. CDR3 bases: TGTGCCAGCAGTGCCGGGACAGGAGATGGCTACACCTTC. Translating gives CASSAGTGDGYTF.

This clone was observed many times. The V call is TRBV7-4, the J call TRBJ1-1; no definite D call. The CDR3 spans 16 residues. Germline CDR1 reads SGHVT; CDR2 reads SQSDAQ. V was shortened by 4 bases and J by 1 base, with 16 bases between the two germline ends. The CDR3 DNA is TGTGCCAGCAGCTCCTGGACCGGGCCGAGGAACACTGAAGCTTTCTTT. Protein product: CASSSWTGPRNTEAFF.

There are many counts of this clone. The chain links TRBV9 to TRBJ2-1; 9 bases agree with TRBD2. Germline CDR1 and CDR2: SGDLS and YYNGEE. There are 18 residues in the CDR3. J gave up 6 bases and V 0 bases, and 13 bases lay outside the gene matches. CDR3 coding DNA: TGTGCCAGCAGCGTAGCACCAACAACAGCGGGGGGCTTCAATGAGCAGTTCTTC. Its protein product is CASSVAPTTAGGFNEQFF.

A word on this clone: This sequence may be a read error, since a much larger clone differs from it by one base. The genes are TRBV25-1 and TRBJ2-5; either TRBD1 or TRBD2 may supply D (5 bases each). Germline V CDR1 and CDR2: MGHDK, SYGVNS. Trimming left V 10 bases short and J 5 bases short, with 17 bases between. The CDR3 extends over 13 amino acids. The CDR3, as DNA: TGTGCCATCAGGGACGGGTCTCGGGAGACCCAGTACTTC. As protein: CAIRDGSRETQYF. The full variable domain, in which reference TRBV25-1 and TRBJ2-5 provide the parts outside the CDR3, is EADIYQTPRYLVIGTGKKITLECSQTMGHDKMYWYQQDPGMELHLIHYSYGVNSTEKGDLSSESTVSRIRTEHFPLTLESARPSHTSQYLCAIRDGSRETQYFGPGTRLLVL.

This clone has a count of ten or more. CDR3 region: CSATSRAGTLEQYF. The DNA of the CDR3 is TGCAGTGCTACTAGTCGAGCGGGCACCTTAGAGCAGTACTTC. The genes are TRBV20-1 and TRBJ2-7; maybe TRBD2 (6 bases). The CDR3 runs to 14 residues. Trimming shortened V by 4 bases and J by 7 bases, and 20 bases separated the two germline ends. Germline V gene lookup returns CDR1 DFQATT and CDR2 SNEGSKA (reference sequence).

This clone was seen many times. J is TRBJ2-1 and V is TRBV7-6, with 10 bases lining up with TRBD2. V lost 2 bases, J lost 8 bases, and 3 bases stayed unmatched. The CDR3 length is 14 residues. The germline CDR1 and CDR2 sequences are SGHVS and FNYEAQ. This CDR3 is CASSLTSGNYEQFF. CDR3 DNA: TGTGCCAGCAGCTTAACTAGCGGGAACTATGAGCAGTTCTTC.

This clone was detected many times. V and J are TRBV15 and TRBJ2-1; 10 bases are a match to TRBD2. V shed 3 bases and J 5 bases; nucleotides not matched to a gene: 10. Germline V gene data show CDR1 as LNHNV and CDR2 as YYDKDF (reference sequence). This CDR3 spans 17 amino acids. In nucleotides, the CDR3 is TGTGCCACCAGCAGTCAGAACCTAGCGGGGGACAACAATGAGCAGTTCTTC. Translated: CATSSQNLAGDNNEQFF.